This is a list of T cell receptor beta chains from one sample in a study of blood T cell repertoires in COVID-19. Sequencing was performed with immunoSEQ multiplex PCR; in TCRdb, only in-frame clones are kept and a portion is missing. There are about 48,000 clones in the sample; over 75% occur only once, and less than 20% lies in the top ten. Sequenced: peripheral blood. These receptors all come from a human donor in a cohort sampled during active COVID-19. The donor label of this sample is uncertain. The CDR3 runs from the conserved cysteine through the conserved F or W. The D gene is left open where the match is weak. Size tells how often a clone was seen (once, few, many) or the class of an expanded clone, and some rows leave it out.

NA	TRBV21-1	TRBJ2-2	NA	TGTGCCAGCAGCAAGGGAGGAGTGAACACCGGGGAGCTGTTTTTT	CASSKGGVNTGELFF
NA	TRBV7-2	TRBJ2-3	NA	TGTGCCAGCAGCGGGGCCTACACAGATACGCAGTATTTT	CASSGAYTDTQYF
NA	TRBV2	TRBJ1-2	TRBD1	TGTGCCAGCAGTGGACAGGGCATGGGAAACTATGGCTACACCTTC	CASSGQGMGNYGYTF
NA	TRBV5-1	TRBJ1-6	TRBD1	TGCGCCAGCAGCTTCAGGGGGCGAGATAATTCACCCCTCCACTTT	CASSFRGRDNSPLHF
NA	TRBV28	TRBJ1-2	TRBD1	TGTGCCAGCAGTTTATCAGGGGGCATAGTCGTCACCTTC	CASSLSGGIVVTF
NA	TRBV6-5	TRBJ1-1	NA	TGTGCCAGTAAGGACAGTCACACTGAAGCTTTCTTT	CASKDSHTEAFF
NA	TRBV2	TRBJ2-3	TRBD2	TGTGCCAGCGGATCCGGGACTAGCGACACGCAGTATTTT	CASGSGTSDTQYF
NA	TRBV25-1	TRBJ2-1	TRBD2	TGTGCCAGCAGTGGGGCGGGGGGCTCCTACAATGAGCAGTTCTTC	CASSGAGGSYNEQFF
NA	TRBV27	TRBJ1-2	TRBD1	TGTGCCAGCAGTACCTCAACAGGGGACCCCTATGGCTACACCTTC	CASSTSTGDPYGYTF
NA	TRBV29-1	TRBJ1-2	NA	TGCAGCGTTGAAGGGGCAGGGATGAAAACGGATGGCTACACCTTC	CSVEGAGMKTDGYTF
NA	TRBV11-3	TRBJ2-2	TRBD2	TGTGCCAGCAGCTTAGGTTGGGAGGGAACCGGGGAGCTGTTTTTT	CASSLGWEGTGELFF
NA	TRBV11-3	TRBJ2-3	TRBD2	TGTGCCAGCAGCTCCTGGGAGGGTGACCAGTATTTT	CASSSWEGDQYF
NA	TRBV6-1	TRBJ2-5	NA	TGTGCCAGCAGTGAAGCCCGGGAGACCCAGTACTTC	CASSEARETQYF
NA	TRBV11-2	TRBJ1-1	TRBD1	TGTGCCAGCAGCTTATATGCCGGGACAGGGATGACTGAAGCTTTCTTT	CASSLYAGTGMTEAFF
NA	TRBV28	TRBJ1-1	NA	TGTGCCAGCAATACTCCAAACACTGAAGCTTTCTTT	CASNTPNTEAFF
NA	TRBV6-6	TRBJ1-2	NA	TGTGCCAGCAGTTACTCCCCACAGGGCCGCTATGGCTACACCTTC	CASSYSPQGRYGYTF
NA	TRBV7-2	TRBJ1-1	TRBD1	TGTGCCAGCAGCTCACAGGGGTGGGGGAACACTGAAGCTTTCTTT	CASSSQGWGNTEAFF
large	TRBV12-3/TRBV12-4	TRBJ2-2	NA	TGTGCCAGCAGTTTCGGGTTGCGGGAGCTGTTTTTT	CASSFGLRELFF
NA	TRBV7-9	TRBJ2-2	NA	TGTGCCAGCAGCTTATTGGCTACCGGGGAGCTGTTTTTT	CASSLLATGELFF
once	TRBV12-3/TRBV12-4	TRBJ2-2	NA	TGTGCCAGCAGTTTGGGCACGACCGGGGAGCTGTTTTTT	CASSLGTTGELFF
NA	TRBV10-3	TRBJ1-2	NA	TGTGCCATCAGTGACACAGGGATCTATGGCTACACCTTC	CAISDTGIYGYTF
once	TRBV19	TRBJ1-5	TRBD1	TGTGCCAGCACCGGGACAGGGGGCAATCAGCCCCAGCATTTT	CASTGTGGNQPQHF
NA	TRBV5-1	TRBJ2-7	TRBD1	TGCGCCAGCAGCTCAGGACAGGGTTTTGACGAGCAGTACTTC	CASSSGQGFDEQYF
NA	TRBV7-9	TRBJ1-5	TRBD1	TGTGCCAGCAGCTTAGGCGGGACAGGATTCTCGGCTCAGCCCCAGCATTTT	CASSLGGTGFSAQPQHF
NA	TRBV5-1	TRBJ1-2	TRBD1	TGCGCCAGCAGCCTTGGGACAGGGGGCTTATCTCAGGGCTACACCTTC	CASSLGTGGLSQGYTF
NA	TRBV24-1	TRBJ2-7	NA	TGTGCCACCAGTCAGGGCTACGAGCAGTACTTC	CATSQGYEQYF
NA	TRBV5-1	TRBJ2-7	TRBD2	TGCGCCAGCAGCCCCGGACTAGCATATAGCCTCGAGCAGTACTTC	CASSPGLAYSLEQYF
NA	TRBV7-8	TRBJ1-2	TRBD1	TGTGCCAGCAGCCTAAGACAGGGGCTCATTCAGGATGGCTACACCTTC	CASSLRQGLIQDGYTF
NA	TRBV18	TRBJ2-1	NA	TGTGCCAGCTCAATAGGACACCTCGGTGATGAGCAGTTCTTC	CASSIGHLGDEQFF
few	TRBV2	TRBJ2-5	TRBD2	TGTGCCAGCAGTGAAGCGTCACTAGCGGGAACGGAGACCCAGTACTTC	CASSEASLAGTETQYF
NA	TRBV27	TRBJ2-3	NA	TGTGCCAGCAGTTCGGGTCGCACAGATACGCAGTATTTT	CASSSGRTDTQYF
NA	TRBV7-8	TRBJ1-5	NA	TGTGCCAGCAGCTTAGAAGCCAATCAGCCCCAGCATTTT	CASSLEANQPQHF